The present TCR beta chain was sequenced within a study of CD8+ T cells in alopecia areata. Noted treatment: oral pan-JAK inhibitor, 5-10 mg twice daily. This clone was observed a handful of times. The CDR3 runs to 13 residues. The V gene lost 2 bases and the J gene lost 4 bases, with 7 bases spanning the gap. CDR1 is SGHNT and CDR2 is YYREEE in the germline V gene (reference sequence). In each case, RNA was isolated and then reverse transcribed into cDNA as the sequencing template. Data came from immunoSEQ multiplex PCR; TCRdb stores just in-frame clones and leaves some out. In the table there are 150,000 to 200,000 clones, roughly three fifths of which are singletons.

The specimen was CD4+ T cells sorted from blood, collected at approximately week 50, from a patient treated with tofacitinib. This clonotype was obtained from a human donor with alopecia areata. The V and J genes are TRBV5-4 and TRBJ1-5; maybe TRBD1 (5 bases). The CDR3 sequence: CASSLDRNQPQHF. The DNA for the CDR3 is TGTGCCAGCAGCTTAGACAGAAATCAGCCCCAGCATTTT.